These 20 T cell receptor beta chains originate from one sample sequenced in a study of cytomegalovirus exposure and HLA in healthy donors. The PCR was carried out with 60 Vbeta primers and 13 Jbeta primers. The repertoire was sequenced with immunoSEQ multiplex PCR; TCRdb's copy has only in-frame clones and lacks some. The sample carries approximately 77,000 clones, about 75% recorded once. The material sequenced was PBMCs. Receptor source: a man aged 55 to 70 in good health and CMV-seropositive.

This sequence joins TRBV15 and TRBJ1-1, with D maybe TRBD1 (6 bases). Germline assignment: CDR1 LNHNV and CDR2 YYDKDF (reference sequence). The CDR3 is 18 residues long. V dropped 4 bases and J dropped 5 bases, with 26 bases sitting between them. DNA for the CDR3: TGTGCCACCAGCACCTTAAAACCTCTGGACAGTGAGGGAACTGAAGCTTTCTTT. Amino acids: CATSTLKPLDSEGTEAFF.

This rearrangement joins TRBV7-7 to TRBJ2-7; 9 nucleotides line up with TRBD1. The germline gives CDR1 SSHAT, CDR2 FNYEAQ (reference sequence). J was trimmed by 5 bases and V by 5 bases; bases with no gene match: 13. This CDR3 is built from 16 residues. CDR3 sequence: CASSPAPGTGSDEQYF. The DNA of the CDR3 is TGTGCCAGCAGCCCCGCCCCCGGGACAGGGAGTGACGAGCAGTACTTC.

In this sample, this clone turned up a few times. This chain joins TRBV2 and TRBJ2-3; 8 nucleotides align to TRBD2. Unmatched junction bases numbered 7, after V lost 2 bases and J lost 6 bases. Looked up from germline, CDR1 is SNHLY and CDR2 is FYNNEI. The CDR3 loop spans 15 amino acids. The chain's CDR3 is CASSERGGGFDTQYF. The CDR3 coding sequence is TGTGCCAGCAGTGAAAGGGGCGGGGGGTTCGATACGCAGTATTTT.

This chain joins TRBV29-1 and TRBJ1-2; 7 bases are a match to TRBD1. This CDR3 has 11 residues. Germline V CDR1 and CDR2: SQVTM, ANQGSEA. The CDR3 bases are TGCATCAGCCAGGGGGACTATGGCTACACCTTC. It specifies CISQGDYGYTF.

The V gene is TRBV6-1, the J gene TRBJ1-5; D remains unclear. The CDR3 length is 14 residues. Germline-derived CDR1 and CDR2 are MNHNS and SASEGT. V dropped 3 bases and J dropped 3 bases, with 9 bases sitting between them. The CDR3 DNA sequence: TGTGCCAGCAGTGAGACATTCCCCAATCAGCCCCAGCATTTT. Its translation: CASSETFPNQPQHF.

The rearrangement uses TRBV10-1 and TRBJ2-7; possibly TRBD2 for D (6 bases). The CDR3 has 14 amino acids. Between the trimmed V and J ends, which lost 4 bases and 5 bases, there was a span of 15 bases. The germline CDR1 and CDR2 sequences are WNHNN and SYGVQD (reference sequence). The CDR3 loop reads CASSGVAVPHEQYF. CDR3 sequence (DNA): TGCGCCAGCAGTGGGGTAGCGGTACCCCACGAGCAGTACTTC.

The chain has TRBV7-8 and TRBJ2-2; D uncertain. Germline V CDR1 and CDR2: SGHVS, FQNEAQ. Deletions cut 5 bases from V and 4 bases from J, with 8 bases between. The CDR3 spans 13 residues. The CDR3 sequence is CASSPRGTGELFF. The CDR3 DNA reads TGTGCCAGCAGCCCCCGAGGCACCGGGGAGCTGTTTTTT.

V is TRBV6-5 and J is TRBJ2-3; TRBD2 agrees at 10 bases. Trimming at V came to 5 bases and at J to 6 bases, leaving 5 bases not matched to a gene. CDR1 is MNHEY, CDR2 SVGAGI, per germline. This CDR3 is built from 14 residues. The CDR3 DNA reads TGTGCCAGCAGTCGTCCGGGACTAGCGGATACGCAGTATTTT. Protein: CASSRPGLADTQYF.

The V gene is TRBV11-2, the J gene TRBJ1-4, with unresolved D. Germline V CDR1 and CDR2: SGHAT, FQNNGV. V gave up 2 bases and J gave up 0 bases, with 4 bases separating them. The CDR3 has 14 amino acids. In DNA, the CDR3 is TGTGCCAGCAGCTTAACTGCAACTAATGAAAAACTGTTTTTT. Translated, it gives CASSLTATNEKLFF.

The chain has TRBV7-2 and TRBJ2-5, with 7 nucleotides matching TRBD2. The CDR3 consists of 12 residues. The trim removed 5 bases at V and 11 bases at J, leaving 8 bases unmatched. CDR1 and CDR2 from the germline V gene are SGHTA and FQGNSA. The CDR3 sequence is CASSPSPREQYF. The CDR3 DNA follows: TGTGCCAGCAGCCCCTCCCCGCGGGAGCAGTACTTC.

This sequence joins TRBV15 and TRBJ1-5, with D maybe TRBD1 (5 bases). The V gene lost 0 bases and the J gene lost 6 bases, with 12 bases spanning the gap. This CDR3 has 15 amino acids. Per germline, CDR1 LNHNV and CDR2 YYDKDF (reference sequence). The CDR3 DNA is TGTGCCACCAGCAGAGATTATCAGGGAGGTCAGCCCCAGCATTTT. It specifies CATSRDYQGGQPQHF.

Here the CDR3 reads CASSTTTGSHEKLFF. The DNA of the CDR3 is TGTGCCAGCAGCACAACGACAGGGTCACATGAAAAACTGTTTTTT. This rearrangement joins TRBV11-2 to TRBJ1-4, with 7 bases that match TRBD1. With 5 bases clipped from V and 6 bases from J, the junction kept 9 bases outside the gene matches. This CDR3 region has 15 residues. CDR1 and CDR2 (germline): SGHAT, FQNNGV.

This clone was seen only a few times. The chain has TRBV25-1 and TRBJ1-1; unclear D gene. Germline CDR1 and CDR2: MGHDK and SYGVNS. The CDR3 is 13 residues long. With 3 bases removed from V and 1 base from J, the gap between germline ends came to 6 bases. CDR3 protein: CASSDRGNTEAFF. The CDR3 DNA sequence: TGTGCCAGCAGTGACCGCGGGAACACTGAAGCTTTCTTT.

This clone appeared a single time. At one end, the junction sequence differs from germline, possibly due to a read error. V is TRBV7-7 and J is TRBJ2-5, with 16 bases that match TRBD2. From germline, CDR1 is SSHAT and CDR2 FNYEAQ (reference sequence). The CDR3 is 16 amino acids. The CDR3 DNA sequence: TGTGCTAGCAGCTTGGGACTAGCGGGAGGGTCAGAGACCCAGTACTTC. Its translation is CASSLGLAGGSETQYF. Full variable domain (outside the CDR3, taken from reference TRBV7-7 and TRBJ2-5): GAGVSQSPRYKVTKRGQDVTLRCDPISSHATLYWYQQALGQGPEFLTYFNYEAQPDKSGLPSDRFSAERPEGSISTLTIQRTEQRDSAMYRCASSLGLAGGSETQYFGPGTRLLVL.

As DNA, the CDR3 is TGTGCCTGGAGAGGGACAGGGGTCCACGAGCAGTACTTC. This sequence encodes CAWRGTGVHEQYF. This chain uses TRBV30 with TRBJ2-7; 10 positions match TRBD1. V dropped 3 bases and J dropped 5; count of bases not matched to a gene: 4. The CDR3 is made up of 13 amino acids. Germline V gene data show CDR1 as GTSNPN and CDR2 as SVGIG (reference sequence).

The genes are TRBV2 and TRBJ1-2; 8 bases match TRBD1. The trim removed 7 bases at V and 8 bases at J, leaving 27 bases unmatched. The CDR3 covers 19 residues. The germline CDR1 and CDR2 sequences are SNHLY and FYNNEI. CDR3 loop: CASNKLTLYADRGERGYTF. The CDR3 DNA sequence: TGTGCCAGCAACAAGCTCACATTATACGCCGACAGGGGAGAGAGGGGCTACACCTTC.

CDR3 sequence: CASGLPGTQETQYF. The CDR3 nucleotides read TGTGCCAGTGGCCTCCCGGGAACCCAAGAGACCCAGTACTTC. The chain recombines TRBV27 with TRBJ2-5; D is perhaps TRBD2 (5 bases). The V gene's germline CDR1 is MNHEY and CDR2 SMNVEV (reference sequence). The V and J ends lost 9 bases and 1 base respectively, with 15 bases between them. The CDR3 consists of 14 residues.

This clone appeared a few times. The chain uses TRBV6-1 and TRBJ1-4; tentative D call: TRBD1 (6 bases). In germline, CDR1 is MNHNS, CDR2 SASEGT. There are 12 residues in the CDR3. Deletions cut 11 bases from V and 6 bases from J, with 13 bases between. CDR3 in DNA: TGTGCCTCGGGCAGGGGCTATGAAAAACTGTTTTTT. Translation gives CASGRGYEKLFF.

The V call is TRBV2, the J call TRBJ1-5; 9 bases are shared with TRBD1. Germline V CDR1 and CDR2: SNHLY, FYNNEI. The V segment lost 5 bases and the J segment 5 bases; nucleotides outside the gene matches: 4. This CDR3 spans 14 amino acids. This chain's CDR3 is CASSPQGAHQPQHF. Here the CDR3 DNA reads TGTGCCAGCAGTCCACAGGGGGCCCATCAGCCCCAGCATTTT.

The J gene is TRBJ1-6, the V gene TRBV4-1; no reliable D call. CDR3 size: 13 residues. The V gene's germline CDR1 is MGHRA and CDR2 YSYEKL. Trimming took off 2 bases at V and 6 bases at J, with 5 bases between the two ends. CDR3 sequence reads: CASSQSGNSPLHF. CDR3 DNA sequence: TGCGCCAGCAGCCAATCGGGTAATTCACCCCTCCACTTT.